This TCR beta chain was retrieved from a study of shared clonotypes between healthy human individuals. On the study more broadly: CD8 memory received one plate per donor, CD8 naive two, CD4 memory three and CD4 naive three. Study-wide points: Some naive CD4 clonotypes, 5% to 5.5%, turned up in common across several donors. Larger estimated richness was generally seen in naive subsets than in memory subsets.

CDR1 and CDR2 (germline): SGDLS, YYNGEE. The CDR3 is 14 residues long. V was pared by 3 bases and J by 6 bases, with 13 bases between. Notes on this clone: Antigen unknown.

Generated by immunoSEQ multiplex PCR, the TCRdb table keeps only in-frame clones and is missing some. The sample lists about a million clones; 60% to 80% were seen once. The source material was memory CD4+ T cells sorted from blood. Subset denoted: CD45RA-negative fraction. V gene TRBV9 combines with J gene TRBJ2-1; no reliable D call. This TCR was sampled from a man younger than 35 in good health. The CDR3 spells CASSARYDINEQFF. DNA of the CDR3: TGTGCCAGCAGCGCAAGATATGACATCAATGAGCAGTTCTTC.